This T cell receptor beta chain was obtained from a study of blood T cells in healthy people across ages. For the second PCR, which ran for about 7 to 11 cycles, a sample-barcoded 5' primer and a J-beta primer mix were used. TCRdb reprocessed the 5' RACE reads via MiXCR and lists one record per CDR3 protein. In the table there are over 950,000 distinct CDR3 sequences, approximately 50% of which are singletons. Trimming shortened V by 5 bases and J by 3 bases, and 22 bases separated the two germline ends. Germline V gives CDR1 SGHVS, CDR2 FQNEAQ. The CDR3 length is 17 residues. Per-sample PBMC isolation yielded at least 6.5 million cells.

The gene calls are TRBV7-8 and TRBJ2-5, with a weak D call TRBD1 (6 bases). The sequence derives from a woman aged 60-75 years in good health. Sequenced sample: blood. The CDR3 sequence: CASSARFGPGTKETQYF. CDR3 DNA sequence: TGTGCCAGCAGCGCCAGATTCGGGCCGGGGACAAAAGAGACCCAGTACTTC. Looking up the rest from reference TRBV7-8 and TRBJ2-5 gives the full variable domain: GAGVSQSPRYKVAKRGQDVALRCDPISGHVSLFWYQQALGQGPEFLTYFQNEAQLDKSGLPSDRFFAERPEGSVSTLKIQRTQQEDSAVYLCASSARFGPGTKETQYFGPGTRLLVL.